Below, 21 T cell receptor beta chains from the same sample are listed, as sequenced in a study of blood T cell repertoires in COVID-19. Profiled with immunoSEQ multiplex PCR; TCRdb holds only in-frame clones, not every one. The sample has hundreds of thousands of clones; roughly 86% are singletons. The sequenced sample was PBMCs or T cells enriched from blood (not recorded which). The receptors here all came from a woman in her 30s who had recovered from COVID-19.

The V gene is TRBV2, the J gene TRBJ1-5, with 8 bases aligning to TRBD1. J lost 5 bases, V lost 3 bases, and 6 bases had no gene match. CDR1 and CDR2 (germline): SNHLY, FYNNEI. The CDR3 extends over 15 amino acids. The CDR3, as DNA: TGTGCCAGCAGTGAGCCAGGGGGCGTGGATCAGCCCCAGCATTTT. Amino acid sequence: CASSEPGGVDQPQHF.

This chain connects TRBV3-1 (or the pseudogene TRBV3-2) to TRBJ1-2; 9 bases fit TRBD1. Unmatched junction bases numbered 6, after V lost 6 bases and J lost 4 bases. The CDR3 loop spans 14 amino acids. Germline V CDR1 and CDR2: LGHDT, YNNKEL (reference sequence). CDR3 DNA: TGTGCCAGCAGATTACAGGGGGCCAGCTATGGCTACACCTTC. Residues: CASRLQGASYGYTF.

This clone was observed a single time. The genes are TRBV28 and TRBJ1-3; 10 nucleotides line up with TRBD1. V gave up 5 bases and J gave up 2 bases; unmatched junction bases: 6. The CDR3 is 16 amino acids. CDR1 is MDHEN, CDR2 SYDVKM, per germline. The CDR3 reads CASSLRDRGTGNTIYF. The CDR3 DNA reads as TGTGCCAGCAGTCTCCGGGACAGGGGTACTGGAAACACCATATATTTT.

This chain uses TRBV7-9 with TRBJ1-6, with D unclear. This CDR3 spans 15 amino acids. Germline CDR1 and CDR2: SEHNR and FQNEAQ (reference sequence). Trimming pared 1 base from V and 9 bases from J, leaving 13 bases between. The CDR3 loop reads CASSLGGGQSSPLHF. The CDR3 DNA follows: TGTGCCAGCAGCTTAGGTGGAGGTCAGTCTTCACCCCTCCACTTT.

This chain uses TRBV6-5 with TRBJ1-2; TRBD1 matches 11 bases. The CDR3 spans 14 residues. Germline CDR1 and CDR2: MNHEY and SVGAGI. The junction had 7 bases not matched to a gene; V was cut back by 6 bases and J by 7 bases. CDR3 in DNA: TGTGCCAGCAGCCCGGACAGGGGGCGGTCTGGCTACACCTTC. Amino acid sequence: CASSPDRGRSGYTF.

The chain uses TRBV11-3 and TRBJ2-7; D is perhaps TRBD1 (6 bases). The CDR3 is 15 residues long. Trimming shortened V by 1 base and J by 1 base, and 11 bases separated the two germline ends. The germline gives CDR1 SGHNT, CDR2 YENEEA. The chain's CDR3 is CASSLGWGTSYEQYF. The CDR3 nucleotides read TGTGCCAGCAGCTTAGGGTGGGGGACATCCTACGAGCAGTACTTC. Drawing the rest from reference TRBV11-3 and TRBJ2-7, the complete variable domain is EAGVVQSPRYKIIEKKQPVAFWCNPISGHNTLYWYLQNLGQGPELLIRYENEEAVDDSQLPKDRFSAERLKGVDSTLKIQPAELGDSAVYLCASSLGWGTSYEQYFGPGTRLTVT.

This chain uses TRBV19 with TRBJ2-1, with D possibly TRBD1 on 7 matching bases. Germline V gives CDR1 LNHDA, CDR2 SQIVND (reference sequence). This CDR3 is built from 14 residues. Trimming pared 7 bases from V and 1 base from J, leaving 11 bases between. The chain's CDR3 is CASTPGGSYNEQFF. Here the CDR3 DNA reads TGTGCCAGTACCCCAGGGGGGTCCTACAATGAGCAGTTCTTC.

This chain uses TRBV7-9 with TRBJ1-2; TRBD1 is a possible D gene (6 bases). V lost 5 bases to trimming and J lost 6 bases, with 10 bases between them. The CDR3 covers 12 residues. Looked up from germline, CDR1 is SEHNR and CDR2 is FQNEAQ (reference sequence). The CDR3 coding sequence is TGTGCCAGCAGCCAACAGGGTGATGGCTACACCTTC. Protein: CASSQQGDGYTF.

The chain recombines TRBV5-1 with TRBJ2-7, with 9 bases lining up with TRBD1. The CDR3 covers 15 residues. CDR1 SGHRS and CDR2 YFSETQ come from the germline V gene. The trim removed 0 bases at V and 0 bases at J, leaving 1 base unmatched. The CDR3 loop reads CASSLGGQGSYEQYF. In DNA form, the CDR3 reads TGCGCCAGCAGCTTGGGGGGACAGGGCTCCTACGAGCAGTACTTC.

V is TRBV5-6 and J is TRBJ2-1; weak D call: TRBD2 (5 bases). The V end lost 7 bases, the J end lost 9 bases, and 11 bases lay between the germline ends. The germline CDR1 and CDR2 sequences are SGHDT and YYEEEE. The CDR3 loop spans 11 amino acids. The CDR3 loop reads CASGSRGEQFF. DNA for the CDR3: TGTGCCAGCGGGAGTCGAGGTGAGCAGTTCTTC. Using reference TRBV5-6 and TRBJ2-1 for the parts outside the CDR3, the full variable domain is DAGVTQSPTHLIKTRGQQVTLRCSPKSGHDTVSWYQQALGQGPQFIFQYYEEEERQRGNFPDRFSGHQFPNYSSELNVNALLLGDSALYLCASGSRGEQFFGPGTRLTVL.

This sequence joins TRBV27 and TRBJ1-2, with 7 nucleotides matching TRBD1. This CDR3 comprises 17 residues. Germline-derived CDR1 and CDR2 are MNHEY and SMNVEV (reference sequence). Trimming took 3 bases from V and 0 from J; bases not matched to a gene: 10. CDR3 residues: CASSFLRQGPTNYGYTF. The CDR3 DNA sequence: TGTGCCAGCAGTTTCCTCCGACAGGGACCAACTAACTATGGCTACACCTTC.

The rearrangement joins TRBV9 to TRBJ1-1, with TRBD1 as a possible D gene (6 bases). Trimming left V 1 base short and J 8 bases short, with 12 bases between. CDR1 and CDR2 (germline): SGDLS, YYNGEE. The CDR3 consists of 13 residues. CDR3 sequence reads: CASSVMDRPEAFF. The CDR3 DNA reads TGTGCCAGCAGCGTAATGGACAGACCCGAAGCTTTCTTT.

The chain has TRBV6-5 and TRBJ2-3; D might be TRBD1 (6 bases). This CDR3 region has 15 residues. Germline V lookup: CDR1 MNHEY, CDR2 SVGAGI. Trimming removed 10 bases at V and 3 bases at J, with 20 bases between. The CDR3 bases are TGTGCCAACCAGGAGCAGGGGCTCGGGACAGATACGCAGTATTTT. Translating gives CANQEQGLGTDTQYF.

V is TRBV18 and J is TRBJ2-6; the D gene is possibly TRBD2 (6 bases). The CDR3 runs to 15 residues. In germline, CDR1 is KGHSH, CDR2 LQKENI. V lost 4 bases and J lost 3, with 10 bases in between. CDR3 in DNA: TGTGCCAGCTCACGTCCGGGGGATGGGGCCAACGTCCTGACTTTC. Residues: CASSRPGDGANVLTF.

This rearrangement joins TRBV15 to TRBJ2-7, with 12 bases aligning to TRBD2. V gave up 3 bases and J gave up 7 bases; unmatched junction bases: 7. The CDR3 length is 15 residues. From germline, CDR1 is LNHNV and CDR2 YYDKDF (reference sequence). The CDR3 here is CATSSWTSGIEEQYF. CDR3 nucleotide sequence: TGTGCCACCAGCAGCTGGACTAGCGGGATAGAGGAGCAGTACTTC. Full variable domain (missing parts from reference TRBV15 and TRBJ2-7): DAMVIQNPRYQVTQFGKPVTLSCSQTLNHNVMYWYQQKSSQAPKLLFHYYDKDFNNEADTPDNFQSRRPNTSFCFLDIRSPGLGDTAMYLCATSSWTSGIEEQYFGPGTRLTVT.

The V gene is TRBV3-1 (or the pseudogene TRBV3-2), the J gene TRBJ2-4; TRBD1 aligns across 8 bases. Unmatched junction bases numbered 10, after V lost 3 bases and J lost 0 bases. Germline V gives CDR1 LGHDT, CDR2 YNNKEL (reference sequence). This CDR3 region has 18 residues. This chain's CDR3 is CASSQENRGFLAKNIQYF. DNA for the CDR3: TGTGCCAGCAGCCAGGAAAACAGGGGGTTCCTAGCCAAAAACATTCAGTACTTC.

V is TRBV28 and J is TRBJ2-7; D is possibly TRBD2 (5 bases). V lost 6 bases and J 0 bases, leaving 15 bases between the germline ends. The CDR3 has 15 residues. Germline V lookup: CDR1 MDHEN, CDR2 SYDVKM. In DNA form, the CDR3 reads TGTGCCAGCAGCCTTACGGGGTGGAGCTCCTACGAGCAGTACTTC. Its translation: CASSLTGWSSYEQYF.

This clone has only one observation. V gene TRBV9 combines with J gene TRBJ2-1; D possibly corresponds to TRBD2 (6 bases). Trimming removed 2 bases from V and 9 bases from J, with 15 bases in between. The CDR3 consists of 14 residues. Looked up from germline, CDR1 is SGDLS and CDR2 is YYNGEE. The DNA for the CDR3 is TGTGCCAGCAGCGTTGGAGGGGAGAGGGGTGAGCAGTTCTTC. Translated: CASSVGGERGEQFF.

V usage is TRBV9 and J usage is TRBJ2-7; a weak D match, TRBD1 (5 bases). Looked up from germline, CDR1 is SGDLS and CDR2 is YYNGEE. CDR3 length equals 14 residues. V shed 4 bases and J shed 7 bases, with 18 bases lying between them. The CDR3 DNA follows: TGTGCCAGCAGCCCGACGGCGTGGGGCGGAGAGCAGTACTTC. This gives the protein CASSPTAWGGEQYF.

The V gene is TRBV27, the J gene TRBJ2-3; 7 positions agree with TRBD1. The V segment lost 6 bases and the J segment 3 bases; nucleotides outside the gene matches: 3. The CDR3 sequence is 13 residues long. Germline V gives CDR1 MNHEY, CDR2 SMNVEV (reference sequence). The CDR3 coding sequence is TGTGCCAGCAGACAGGGGTTGACAGATACGCAGTATTTT. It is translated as CASRQGLTDTQYF.

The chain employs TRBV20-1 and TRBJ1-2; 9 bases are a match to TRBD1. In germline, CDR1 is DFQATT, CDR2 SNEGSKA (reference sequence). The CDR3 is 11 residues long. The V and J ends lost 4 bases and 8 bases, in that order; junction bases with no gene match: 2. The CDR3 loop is CSANRGHGYTF. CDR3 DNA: TGCAGTGCTAACAGGGGGCACGGCTACACCTTC.